This T cell receptor beta chain was sequenced in a study of cytomegalovirus exposure and HLA in healthy donors. Regarding donors, all were healthy bone marrow donors. PCR amplification relied on 60 Vbeta primers (plus 13 Jbeta primers). TCRdb's copy holds only in-frame clones and misses some; the assay was immunoSEQ multiplex PCR. This table holds 130,000 to 150,000 clones, about four fifths found once. The sequence was collected from a man aged 40-49 years in good health and CMV-seropositive. Sequencing input: PBMCs.

Here the CDR3 DNA reads TGTGCCAGTAGGCGACTAGCGGGCAATGAGCAGTTCTTC. Amino acid sequence: CASRRLAGNEQFF. The gene calls are TRBV19 and TRBJ2-1, with 10 bases aligning to TRBD2. Germline assignment: CDR1 LNHDA and CDR2 SQIVND (reference sequence). Trimming took 6 bases from V and 6 from J; bases not matched to a gene: 2. This CDR3 region has 13 residues.